These T cell receptor beta chains were read from a single sample in a study of shared T cell receptors in the human thymus. Sequenced by immunoSEQ multiplex PCR; TCRdb stores in-frame clones only, minus some. The sample carries hundreds of thousands of clones, 70% to 90% recorded once. The sample also formed part of further work on human thymus T cells.

Sequenced material: thymocytes. Receptor source: a boy younger than two with a congenital heart defect. CDR3s include the opening cysteine and the closing phenylalanine or tryptophan. A D gene is named only where the DNA matches it firmly. The listing skips clone size in some rows; elsewhere it reads once, few, many or a size class.

J gene | clone size | D gene | V gene | CDR3 protein | CDR3 DNA
TRBJ2-7 | . | TRBD1 | TRBV14 | CASSHNRGRAAPYEQYF | TGTGCCAGCAGCCATAACAGGGGGAGAGCGGCCCCCTACGAGCAGTACTTC
TRBJ1-1 | . | . | TRBV5-1 | CASRPRGGQGTEAFF | TGCGCCAGCCGCCCCCGGGGAGGGCAAGGGACTGAAGCTTTCTTT
TRBJ2-1 | . | . | TRBV5-1 | CASSLVGGDEQFF | TGCGCCAGCAGCTTGGTCGGGGGAGATGAGCAGTTCTTC
TRBJ1-6 | . | TRBD1 | TRBV28 | CASSLCDRGPYNSPLHF | TGTGCCAGCAGTTTATGCGACAGGGGTCCCTATAATTCACCCCTCCACTTT
TRBJ1-2 | . | TRBD1 | TRBV10-3 | CAISESHPRTGRKKSNYGYTF | TGTGCCATCAGTGAGTCACACCCCCGGACAGGGCGGAAGAAGTCCAACTATGGCTACACCTTC
TRBJ2-5 | . | . | TRBV5-1 | CASSLGAGRETQYF | TGCGCCAGCAGCTTGGGGGCAGGGCGAGAGACCCAGTACTTC
TRBJ2-7 | . | TRBD1 | TRBV2 | CASSGIQGDRVSFEQYF | TGTGCCAGCAGTGGAATCCAGGGGGACAGGGTGTCATTCGAGCAGTACTTC
TRBJ2-2 | few | TRBD1 | TRBV28 | CASSPSRTGENGELFF | TGTGCCAGCAGCCCTTCCCGGACAGGGGAGAACGGGGAGCTGTTTTTT
TRBJ1-5 | . | TRBD1 | TRBV18 | CASSFTGGQPQHF | TGTGCCAGCTCATTTACAGGGGGCCAGCCCCAGCATTTT
TRBJ1-1 | . | . | TRBV28 | CASSFIRGGTEAFF | TGTGCCAGCAGTTTTATAAGAGGGGGCACTGAAGCTTTCTTT
TRBJ1-3 | few | . | TRBV19 | CASSIWPGSCSGNTIYF | TGTGCCAGTAGTATTTGGCCGGGATCCTGCTCTGGAAACACCATATATTTT
TRBJ2-7 | . | TRBD1 | TRBV4-3 | CASSQEPATGVHEQYF | TGCGCCAGCAGCCAAGAGCCCGCGACAGGGGTCCACGAGCAGTACTTC
TRBJ2-1 | . | TRBD1 | TRBV7-8 | CASSPENRDRLRGFF | TGTGCCAGCAGCCCCGAGAACCGGGACAGGTTAAGAGGGTTCTTC
TRBJ2-1 | . | TRBD2 | TRBV30 | CAWIKMGLEDNEQFF | TGTGCCTGGATAAAGATGGGACTAGAAGACAATGAGCAGTTCTTC
TRBJ2-2 | . | TRBD2 | TRBV5-1 | CASSLRTSGHTGELFF | TGCGCCAGCAGCTTGCGGACTAGCGGCCACACCGGGGAGCTGTTTTTT
TRBJ2-3 | . | TRBD2 | TRBV11-2 | CASSRGTSGPTDTQYF | TGTGCCAGCAGCCGAGGGACTAGCGGACCCACAGATACGCAGTATTTT
TRBJ2-2 | . | . | TRBV10-3 | CATYRADTGELFF | TGTGCCACCTACAGAGCGGACACCGGGGAGCTGTTTTTT
TRBJ2-3 | . | TRBD1 | TRBV29-1 | CSVEDPLDRPDTQYF | TGCAGCGTTGAAGATCCCCTGGACAGGCCAGATACGCAGTATTTT
TRBJ1-3 | . | . | TRBV28 | CASSSIGSKERNTIYF | TGTGCCAGCAGTTCTATCGGGTCTAAGGAAAGAAACACCATATATTTT
TRBJ1-4 | few | TRBD1 | TRBV7-9 | CASSRARGQEREKLFF | TGTGCCAGCAGCCGAGCCCGGGGACAGGAGAGAGAAAAACTGTTTTTT
TRBJ2-7 | . | TRBD1 | TRBV15 | CATSRVGQGTLYEQYF | TGTGCCACCAGCAGAGTCGGACAGGGGACTCTCTACGAGCAGTACTTC
TRBJ2-3 | . | TRBD2 | TRBV5-1 | CASTWAGGTDTQYF | TGCGCCAGCACGTGGGCGGGAGGGACAGATACGCAGTATTTT
TRBJ2-7 | . | TRBD1 | TRBV10-1 | CASSRTGIYEQYF | TGCGCCAGCAGCCGGACAGGGATCTACGAGCAGTACTTC
TRBJ1-1 | . | . | TRBV29-1 | CSVVDGGLSGEAFF | TGCAGCGTTGTCGACGGGGGGCTTTCGGGCGAAGCTTTCTTT
TRBJ2-3 | . | . | TRBV28 | CASTEAGASTDTQYF | TGTGCCAGCACCGAAGCGGGTGCTAGCACAGATACGCAGTATTTT
TRBJ1-1 | . | . | TRBV14 | CASSRTNAPPMNTEAFF | TGTGCCAGCAGCCGGACAAACGCCCCCCCGATGAACACTGAAGCTTTCTTT
TRBJ1-5 | few | . | TRBV6-1 | CASSDRRGGHNQPQHF | TGTGCCAGCAGTGACAGACGGGGGGGGCACAATCAGCCCCAGCATTTT
TRBJ2-4 | once | . | TRBV12-5 | CASGLSPGPKNIQYF | TGTGCTAGTGGTTTGTCACCGGGTCCCAAAAACATTCAGTACTTC
TRBJ2-1 | once | TRBD1 | TRBV19 | CASSANPGQGKNEQFF | TGTGCCAGTAGTGCAAACCCCGGACAGGGTAAAAATGAGCAGTTCTTC
TRBJ2-7 | . | TRBD2 | TRBV27 | CASSPVGGFYEQYF | TGTGCCAGCAGTCCCGTGGGAGGGTTCTACGAGCAGTACTTC
TRBJ2-7 | . | . | TRBV5-6 | CASSFPGQTLYEQYF | TGTGCCAGCAGCTTTCCAGGACAGACCCTCTACGAGCAGTACTTC
TRBJ2-7 | . | . | TRBV7-9 | CASSSEGPRGRDEQYF | TGTGCCAGCAGCTCCGAAGGACCCCGGGGAAGAGACGAGCAGTACTTC
TRBJ2-1 | . | TRBD2 | TRBV29-1 | CSVETSGPYNEQFF | TGCAGCGTTGAAACTAGCGGACCCTACAATGAGCAGTTCTTC
TRBJ2-1 | . | . | TRBV29-1 | CSVAVSSYNEQFF | TGCAGCGTTGCGGTATCATCCTACAATGAGCAGTTCTTC
TRBJ2-5 | . | . | TRBV27 | CASRRGGREGTQYF | TGTGCCAGCAGGAGGGGGGGTAGGGAAGGAACCCAGTACTTC
TRBJ2-3 | . | . | TRBV9 | CASSVAAEKTEDTQYF | TGTGCCAGCAGCGTAGCCGCCGAAAAGACTGAAGATACGCAGTATTTT
TRBJ2-7 | . | . | TRBV11-2 | CASSLLRSVAGYEQYF | TGTGCCAGCAGCTTACTTCGCTCTGTAGCCGGCTACGAGCAGTACTTC
TRBJ1-5 | . | . | TRBV28 | CASSFGKEDRVFWPQHF | .
TRBJ2-1 | . | TRBD2 | TRBV25-1 | CASSAGTTVNEQFF | TGTGCCAGCAGTGCCGGGACTACCGTCAATGAGCAGTTCTTC
TRBJ1-6 | . | . | TRBV25-1 | CASSNRDTNSPPHF | TGTGCCAGCAGTAACCGGGACACAAATTCCCCCCCCCACTTT
TRBJ2-4 | once | TRBD2 | TRBV19 | CASRVLNSGTKNIQYF | TGTGCCAGTAGAGTCCTCAATAGCGGGACCAAAAACATTCAGTACTTC
TRBJ2-1 | . | TRBD2 | TRBV9 | CASSVEGGRANEQFF | TGTGCCAGCAGCGTAGAGGGCGGGAGGGCCAATGAGCAGTTCTTC
TRBJ2-1 | once | TRBD2 | TRBV5-4 | CASSLAAGGIREQFF | TGTGCCAGCAGCTTGGCCGCGGGGGGGATACGTGAGCAGTTCTTC
TRBJ2-1 | . | . | TRBV7-9 | CASSLSWEVSGEQFF | TGTGCCAGCAGCTTATCTTGGGAGGTCTCGGGTGAGCAGTTCTTC
TRBJ2-7 | once | TRBD2 | TRBV27 | CASSLLGGSSYEQYF | TGTGCCAGCAGTTTATTGGGGGGGAGCTCCTACGAGCAGTACTTC
TRBJ1-2 | . | TRBD1 | TRBV27 | CASSLLPKDRGHPGYTF | TGTGCCAGCAGTCTACTCCCAAAGGACAGGGGGCATCCCGGCTACACCTTC
TRBJ2-4 | few | TRBD2 | TRBV7-2 | CASSALGLAGSEDKNIQYF | TGTGCCAGCAGCGCCCTGGGACTAGCGGGATCGGAGGACAAAAACATTCAGTACTTC